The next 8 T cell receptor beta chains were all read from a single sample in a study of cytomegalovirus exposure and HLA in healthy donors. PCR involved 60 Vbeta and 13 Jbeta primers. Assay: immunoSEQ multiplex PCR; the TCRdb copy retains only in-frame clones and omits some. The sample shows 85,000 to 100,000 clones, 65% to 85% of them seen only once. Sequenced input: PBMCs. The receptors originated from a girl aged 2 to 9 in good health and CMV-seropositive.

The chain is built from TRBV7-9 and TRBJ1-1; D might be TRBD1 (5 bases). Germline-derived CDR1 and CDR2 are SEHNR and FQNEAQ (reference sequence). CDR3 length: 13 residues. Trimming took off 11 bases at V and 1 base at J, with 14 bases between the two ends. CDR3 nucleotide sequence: TGTGCCGGGGGACTGCTAGGGAACACTGAAGCTTTCTTT. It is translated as CAGGLLGNTEAFF.

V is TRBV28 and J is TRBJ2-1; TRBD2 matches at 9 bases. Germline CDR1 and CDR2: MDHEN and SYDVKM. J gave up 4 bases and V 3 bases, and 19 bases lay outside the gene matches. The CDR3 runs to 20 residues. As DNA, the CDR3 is TGTGCCAGCAGTTTGTCGGGACTAGCTGGGTATGGGGTTAGGTACAATGAGCAGTTCTTC. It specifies CASSLSGLAGYGVRYNEQFF. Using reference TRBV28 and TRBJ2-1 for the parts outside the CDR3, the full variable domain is DVKVTQSSRYLVKRTGEKVFLECVQDMDHENMFWYRQDPGLGLRLIYFSYDVKMKEKGDIPEGYSVSREKKERFSLILESASTNQTSMYLCASSLSGLAGYGVRYNEQFFGPGTRLTVL.

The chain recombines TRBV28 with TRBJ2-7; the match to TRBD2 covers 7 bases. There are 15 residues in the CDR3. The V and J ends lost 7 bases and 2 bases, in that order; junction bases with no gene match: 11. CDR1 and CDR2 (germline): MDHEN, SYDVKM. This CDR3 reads CASTNGEGRTYEQYF. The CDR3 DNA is TGTGCCAGCACAAACGGGGAGGGCAGAACCTACGAGCAGTACTTC.

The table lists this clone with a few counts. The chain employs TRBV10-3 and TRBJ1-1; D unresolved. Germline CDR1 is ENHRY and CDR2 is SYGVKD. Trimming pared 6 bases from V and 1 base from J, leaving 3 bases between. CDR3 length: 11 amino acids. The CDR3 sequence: CAIRANTEAFF. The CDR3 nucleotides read TGTGCCATCAGGGCGAACACTGAAGCTTTCTTT.

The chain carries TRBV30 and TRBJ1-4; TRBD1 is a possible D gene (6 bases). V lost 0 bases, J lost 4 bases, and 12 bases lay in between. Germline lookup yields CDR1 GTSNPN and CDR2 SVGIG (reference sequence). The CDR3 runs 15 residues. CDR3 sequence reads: CAWSVPGAGNEKLFF. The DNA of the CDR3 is TGTGCCTGGAGTGTACCAGGGGCAGGTAATGAAAAACTGTTTTTT.

Written as DNA, the CDR3 is TGTGCCAGCAGTCCAACGGGGGAATTTGGGGATGAAAAACTGTTTTTT. Residues: CASSPTGEFGDEKLFF. The rearrangement uses TRBV27 and TRBJ1-4; possibly TRBD1 for D (5 bases). V was pared by 5 bases and J by 6 bases, with 19 bases between. CDR3 length equals 16 residues. Germline V gene data show CDR1 as MNHEY and CDR2 as SMNVEV (reference sequence). Together with reference TRBV27 and TRBJ1-4, the CDR3 gives the full variable domain: EAQVTQNPRYLITVTGKKLTVTCSQNMNHEYMSWYRQDPGLGLRQIYYSMNVEVTDKGDVPEGYKVSRKEKRNFPLILESPSPNQTSLYFCASSPTGEFGDEKLFFGSGTQLSVL.

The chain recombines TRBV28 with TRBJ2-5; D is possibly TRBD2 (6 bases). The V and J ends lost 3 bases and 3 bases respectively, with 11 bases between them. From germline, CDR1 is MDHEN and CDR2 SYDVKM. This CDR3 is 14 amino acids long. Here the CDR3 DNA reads TGTGCCAGCAGTTTTGTTTCGGGGGAAGAGACCCAGTACTTC. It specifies CASSFVSGEETQYF. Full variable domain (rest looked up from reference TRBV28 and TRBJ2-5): DVKVTQSSRYLVKRTGEKVFLECVQDMDHENMFWYRQDPGLGLRLIYFSYDVKMKEKGDIPEGYSVSREKKERFSLILESASTNQTSMYLCASSFVSGEETQYFGPGTRLLVL.

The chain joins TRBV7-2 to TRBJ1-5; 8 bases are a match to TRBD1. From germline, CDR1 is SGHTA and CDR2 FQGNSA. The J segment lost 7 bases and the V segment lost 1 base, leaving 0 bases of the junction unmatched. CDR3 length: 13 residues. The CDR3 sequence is CASSLGTGQPQHF. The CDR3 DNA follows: TGTGCCAGCAGCTTAGGGACAGGGCAGCCCCAGCATTTT.